This TCR beta chain comes out of a study of CXCR3-negative and CXCR3-positive naive CD8 T cells. Study-wide results and limits: Comparably high diversity was seen in both naive subsets, and much lower diversity in memory CD8+ cells.

The length of the CDR3 is 11 residues. CDR1 is SQVTM and CDR2 is ANQGSEA in the germline V gene. On this clonotype itself: Its specificity is not known.

The TRB libraries of cDNA were built by UMI-labeled 5' RACE. TCRdb reprocessed the 5' RACE reads, with one entry per CDR3 protein and no DNA. This sample contains roughly 100,000 distinct CDR3 sequences. This chain uses TRBV29-1 with TRBJ1-3. Material: naive CXCR3- CD8+ T cells from blood. Subset given: CD45RO-CCR7+CD27+CD95- naive CD8+ T cells lacking CXCR3 (TNR3-). This clonotype was sampled from a human donor in good health. Some clones in this sample may be carry-over from other donors' samples. The CDR3 here is CSVAARNTIYF. The full variable domain, in which reference TRBV29-1 and TRBJ1-3 provide the parts outside the CDR3, is SAVISQKPSRDICQRGTSLTIQCQVDSQVTMMFWYRQQPGQSLTLIATANQGSEATYESGFVIDKFPISRPNLTFSTLTVSNMSPEDSSIYLCSVAARNTIYFGEGSWLTVV.